The sequence of this T cell receptor (beta chain) was determined in a study of Graves' ophthalmopathy and Graves' hyperthyroidism (dated by TCRdb to the late 2010s). The study in broad terms: Peripheral blood samples were taken at the time of initial diagnosis, before any treatment was given. The study used signatures of the TCR beta repertoire to tell Graves' ophthalmopathy apart from Graves' hyperthyroidism and to predict which patients would progress to ophthalmopathy. In total, around 130 blood samples were TCR-sequenced: 40 to 45 ophthalmopathy, some 75 hyperthyroidism and about 17 hyperthyroidism-to-ophthalmopathy patients. A discovery set of 100 patients (roughly 41 ophthalmopathy, fewer than 60 stable hyperthyroidism) was enrolled to explore V-J signatures distinguishing ophthalmopathy from hyperthyroidism. The independent validation cohort included 18 to 20 hyperthyroidism patients plus 17 patients who later progressed from hyperthyroidism to ophthalmopathy. T-cell repertoires of thyroid tissue and blood were compared in a handful of hyperthyroidism patients. Once sampling was done, hyperthyroidism patients were given methimazole at a starting dose of 30 mg daily, while ophthalmopathy patients were given high-dose intravenous methylprednisolone.

Turning to this clonotype: This clone's antigen is unknown. One base away there is no much larger clone; base qualities are not given.

Points the paper makes about the study in general: Sample size was not predetermined statistically, and investigators were not blinded to group allocation. In cross-validation, the 13-signature model distinguished ophthalmopathy from stable hyperthyroidism with 87.88% sensitivity and around 81% specificity, while in the test set the corresponding values were roughly 80% and 75%. Most of the expanded thyroid clonotypes with a frequency above 0.001 were also detected in blood, and it was suggested that the thyroid immune response may be reflected by blood repertoires. In validation, the model predicted ophthalmopathy progression with nearly 71% sensitivity and approximately 78% specificity; 12 predicted patients were CT-confirmed with GO in a median of roughly 6.8 months.

The ophthalmopathy patients had moderately to severely active disease, with a Clinical Activity Score of 3 or higher, a NOSPECS grade of 4 or higher, and a disease duration of less than 3 months. Patients with other autoimmune diseases, uncontrolled infections, pregnancy or lactation were excluded. Clinical symptoms, serum thyroxine, TRAb, thyroid ultrasound and orbital computed tomography were used for diagnosis. Ficoll-Paque density gradient centrifugation was used to isolate PBMCs from around 10 ml of fresh peripheral blood. Trizol reagent was used to extract the total RNA, and its quality was then checked on an Agilent 2100 Bioanalyzer. For repertoire sequencing, TCR beta CDR3 regions were amplified from RNA transcripts. The first round of RT-PCR was done with HTBI primers and the Qiagen OneStep RT-PCR kit, and was followed by a second round of multiplex PCR, then size selection and purification. Sequencing of the libraries was carried out on an Illumina HiSeq2000 in paired-end mode with 100 bp reads. The original pipeline was this. Reads were processed with SOAPnuke, discarding reads with adapters, uncalled bases, mean Phred below 15, or no exact constant-primer or identifier match. COPE v1.2.5 was used to merge high-quality paired reads. Each unique nucleotide sequence was treated as a clonotype, and MiTCR v1.1 was used to align the clonotypes to the IMGT TRB V, D and J references. Only V-J combinations with frequency above 0.0001 were analysed, covering 98% to 99.2% of repertoires. For each V-J combination, a TCR clonal expansion and chaos score was defined as the ratio of F50 clonal expansion to chaos observed in the TCRdist matrix. Features were reduced by Welch's t-statistics and random forest to over 10 V-J combinations, which fed a naive Bayes classifier. Thyroid-blood repertoire similarity was quantified with the Morisita-Horn index. The raw public data were reprocessed by TCRdb itself: fastp quality trimming at Q25, MiXCR clonotype calling, in-frame beta chains only. Duplicate CDR3 protein sequences are folded into a single record with the most common DNA and genes. The V and J calls were not made by the authors but by TCRdb's processing. The sample includes some 750,000 distinct CDR3 sequences, with 40% observed a single time. The ten largest clonotypes hold 44% of the sample.

The sequence was collected from an adult man with Graves' ophthalmopathy. Sequencing was done on a sample of peripheral blood.

The DNA sequence reads TGTGCCTGGAGATTCGGGGCCGGAATGAACACTGAAGCTTTCTTT. Its coded protein is CAWRFGAGMNTEAFF. Recombination joined TRBV30 with TRBJ1-1; matching of 5 bases hints at TRBD1 as the D gene. Trimming at the junction amounts to 3 bases on V and 0 bases on J, and the germline ends lie 14 bases apart. The CDR3, cysteine through phenylalanine, is 15 amino acids long. The DNA shown is the 45-base CDR3, in frame from base 1. CDR1 and CDR2 are read off the germline V gene (reference sequence) as GTSNPN and SVGIG.